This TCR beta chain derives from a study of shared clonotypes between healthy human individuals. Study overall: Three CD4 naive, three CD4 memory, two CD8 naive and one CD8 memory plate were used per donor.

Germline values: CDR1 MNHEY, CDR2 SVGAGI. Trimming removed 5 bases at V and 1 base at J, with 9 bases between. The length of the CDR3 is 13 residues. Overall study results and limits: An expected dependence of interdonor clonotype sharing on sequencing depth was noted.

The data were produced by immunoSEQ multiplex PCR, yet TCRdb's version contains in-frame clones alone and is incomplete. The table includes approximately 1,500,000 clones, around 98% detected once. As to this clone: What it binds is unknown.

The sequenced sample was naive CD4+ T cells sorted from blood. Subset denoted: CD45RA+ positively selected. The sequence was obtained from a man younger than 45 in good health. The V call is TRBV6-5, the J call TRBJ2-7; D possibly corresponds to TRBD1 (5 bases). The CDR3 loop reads CASSTPGSYEQYF. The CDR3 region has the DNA TGTGCCAGCAGTACACCAGGGTCCTACGAGCAGTACTTC.